Each of the 23 T cell receptor beta chains below was sequenced from the same sample in a study of OX40 agonist ivuxolimab in advanced cancers. Measured with immunoSEQ multiplex PCR; TCRdb has only the in-frame clones, and not every one. The table shows roughly 81,000 clones, with about 93% occurring only once. The specimen comprised CD4+ or CD8+ T cells sorted from blood, sampled in a trial of the OX40 agonist ivuxolimab. Source of these receptors: an adult with an advanced solid tumor such as melanoma, head and neck, liver or kidney cancer.

The chain has TRBV4-1 and TRBJ2-2, with TRBD1 matching over 9 bases. Germline V lookup: CDR1 MGHRA, CDR2 YSYEKL. Losses at the gene ends were 6 bases for V and 2 bases for J; bases not matched to a gene: 4. There are 15 residues in the CDR3. The CDR3 DNA is TGCGCCAGCAGAGTGGGACAGGGAAACACCGGGGAGCTGTTTTTT. This gives the protein CASRVGQGNTGELFF.

The DNA for the CDR3 is TGTGCCAGCAGCTTTGCTAGCGGTCCTCAAGAGACCCAGTACTTC. The encoded protein is CASSFASGPQETQYF. V usage is TRBV13 and J usage is TRBJ2-5, with 7 bases that match TRBD2. The CDR3 contains 15 residues. Germline V lookup: CDR1 PRHDT, CDR2 FYEKMQ (reference sequence). V trimming: 3 bases; J trimming: 2 bases; junction bases outside the gene matches: 6.

The chain links TRBV9 to TRBJ2-7; D is possibly TRBD2 (6 bases). The CDR3 sequence is 15 residues long. Trimming took off 3 bases at V and 2 bases at J, with 15 bases between the two ends. Germline V lookup: CDR1 SGDLS, CDR2 YYNGEE. CDR3 DNA: TGTGCCAGCAGCGCTGGGGCCGGCGGGACCTACGAGCAGTACTTC. Amino acid sequence: CASSAGAGGTYEQYF.

The CDR3 nucleotides are TGTGCCAGCAGCGCGCGGATAGAGCCGACGGCTTTCTTT. It specifies CASSARIEPTAFF. The chain recombines TRBV13 with TRBJ1-1; D unresolved. V lost 5 bases and J 11 bases, leaving 18 bases between the germline ends. The CDR3 spans 13 residues. Germline V gene data show CDR1 as PRHDT and CDR2 as FYEKMQ (reference sequence). Supplemented by reference TRBV13 and TRBJ1-1, the full variable domain reads AAGVIQSPRHLIKEKRETATLKCYPIPRHDTVYWYQQGPGQDPQFLISFYEKMQSDKGSIPDRFSAQQFSDYHSELNMSSLELGDSALYFCASSARIEPTAFFGQGTRLTVV.

The J gene is TRBJ1-1, the V gene TRBV4-3; no firm D call. This CDR3 has 17 residues. V shed 0 bases and J shed 0 bases, with 14 bases lying between them. Germline V gene sequence: CDR1 LGHNA, CDR2 YSLEER. In DNA, the CDR3 is TGCGCCAGCAGCCAAGATCGGTTATGGGGTCTGAACACTGAAGCTTTCTTT. Translated: CASSQDRLWGLNTEAFF.

V is TRBV19 and J is TRBJ1-1, with D maybe TRBD1 (5 bases). The CDR3 runs to 16 residues. Germline assignment: CDR1 LNHDA and CDR2 SQIVND (reference sequence). V was pared by 3 bases and J by 3 bases, with 17 bases between. CDR3 loop: CASSMGTEVGYTEAFF. In nucleotides, the CDR3 is TGTGCCAGTAGTATGGGGACTGAAGTGGGATACACTGAAGCTTTCTTT.

CDR3 DNA: TGTGCCAGTAGCACTAGCGGGAGTACCGGGGAGCTGTTTTTT. It encodes CASSTSGSTGELFF. The chain uses TRBV15 and TRBJ2-2, with TRBD2 identical over 11 bases. The germline V gene encodes CDR1 LNHNV and CDR2 YYDKDF (reference sequence). This CDR3 has 14 residues. After removal of 10 bases from V and 5 bases from J, the junction contained 6 bases not matched to a gene.

The J gene is TRBJ1-1, the V gene TRBV28, with D unclear. Germline CDR1 and CDR2: MDHEN and SYDVKM. V was pared by 6 bases and J by 1 base, with 15 bases between. CDR3 length: 15 residues. CDR3 nucleotides: TGTGCCAGCAGCCAGGAGGCAATCCCGAACACTGAAGCTTTCTTT. Its protein is CASSQEAIPNTEAFF.

This chain connects TRBV11-2 to TRBJ2-6; 7 bases map to TRBD1. V lost 6 bases, J lost 0 bases, and 11 bases stayed unmatched. The CDR3 extends over 18 amino acids. Germline CDR1 is SGHAT and CDR2 is FQNNGV. CDR3 sequence reads: CASRRPTGRTSGANVLTF. In DNA form, the CDR3 reads TGTGCCAGCAGGCGACCGACAGGGAGAACCTCTGGGGCCAACGTCCTGACTTTC.

This clone was observed once. This rearrangement joins TRBV4-2 to TRBJ1-6; D unresolved. This CDR3 spans 16 amino acids. Germline CDR1 reads LGHNA; CDR2 reads YNFKEQ. Trimming stripped 2 bases from V and 0 bases from J, with 8 bases between. CDR3 bases: TGTGCCAGCAGCCAAACAGCTAGCTCCTATAATTCACCCCTCCACTTT. This codes for CASSQTASSYNSPLHF.

This chain links TRBV7-9 with TRBJ2-3; 8 nucleotides align to TRBD2. The CDR3 sequence is 17 residues long. V lost 1 base, J lost 0 bases, and 6 bases stayed unmatched. CDR1 is SEHNR, CDR2 FQNEAQ, per germline (reference sequence). This chain's CDR3 is CASSLVATSASTDTQYF. The CDR3 DNA is TGTGCCAGCAGCTTAGTCGCGACTAGCGCTAGCACAGATACGCAGTATTTT.

Here the CDR3 reads CASSRTGGLNTGELFF. The DNA of the CDR3 is TGTGCCAGCAGCCGGACAGGCGGCCTGAACACCGGGGAGCTGTTTTTT. J is TRBJ2-2 and V is TRBV14; TRBD1 agrees at 7 bases. The germline V gene has CDR1 SGHDN and CDR2 FVKESK. V was pared by 4 bases and J by 1 base, with 6 bases of the junction left unmatched. This CDR3 comprises 16 residues.

This clone was detected only once. V gene TRBV29-1 combines with J gene TRBJ2-7, with D unclear. The ends were cut back, 4 bases at V and 0 bases at J, with 16 bases in the middle. This CDR3 is 15 amino acids long. CDR1 and CDR2 (germline): SQVTM, ANQGSEA. CDR3 in amino acids: CSVGEGFSPSYEQYF. CDR3 nucleotide sequence: TGCAGCGTTGGGGAAGGGTTTTCTCCCTCCTACGAGCAGTACTTC.

The chain recombines TRBV5-6 with TRBJ2-1, with 11 bases aligning to TRBD2. The germline V gene has CDR1 SGHDT and CDR2 YYEEEE. Trimming took 6 bases from V and 9 from J; bases not matched to a gene: 5. The CDR3 loop spans 13 amino acids. CDR3 region: CASTLAGGSEQFF. In nucleotides, the CDR3 is TGTGCCAGCACCCTAGCGGGAGGAAGTGAGCAGTTCTTC.

The V call is TRBV4-3, the J call TRBJ1-2; TRBD1 is a possible D gene (5 bases). The CDR3 spans 14 residues. Germline CDR1 and CDR2: LGHNA and YSLEER. V lost 4 bases to trimming and J lost 8 bases, with 17 bases between them. For the CDR3, the DNA is TGCGCCAGCAGCCTCAATCGAGGGGCCGGAGGCTACACCTTC. The encoded protein is CASSLNRGAGGYTF.

This chain links TRBV5-4 with TRBJ2-5; no clear D. Trimming removed 0 bases at V and 5 bases at J, with 11 bases between. The CDR3 totals 14 residues. Germline V gives CDR1 SGHNT, CDR2 YYREEE (reference sequence). The DNA of the CDR3 is TGTGCCAGCAGCTTGGCGCATCCCCGGGAGACCCAGTACTTC. Residues: CASSLAHPRETQYF.

The chain carries TRBV2 and TRBJ1-1; a weak D match, TRBD1 (5 bases). This CDR3 spans 17 amino acids. Germline V gene data show CDR1 as SNHLY and CDR2 as FYNNEI. V was clipped by 6 bases and J by 0 bases, with 20 bases between them. The CDR3 here is CASSSGLHNRMNTEAFF. The CDR3 bases are TGTGCCAGCAGCTCAGGGCTTCACAACCGAATGAACACTGAAGCTTTCTTT.

The chain carries TRBV9 and TRBJ1-2, with D possibly matching TRBD1 (5 bases). This CDR3 has 14 amino acids. V was shortened by 0 bases and J by 3 bases, with 9 bases between the two germline ends. Germline lookup yields CDR1 SGDLS and CDR2 YYNGEE. CDR3 nucleotides: TGTGCCAGCAGCGTAGATCAGGGTTACTATGGCTACACCTTC. This sequence encodes CASSVDQGYYGYTF.

CDR3 in DNA: TGTGCCAGCAGTTATGGGGGGGCTGGGAACACTGAAGCTTTCTTT. Protein sequence: CASSYGGAGNTEAFF. The rearrangement joins TRBV6-5 to TRBJ1-1; tentative D call: TRBD1 (6 bases). V lost 3 bases, J lost 1 base, and 12 bases lay in between. Germline CDR1 reads MNHEY; CDR2 reads SVGAGI. This CDR3 has 15 residues.

This chain connects TRBV2 to TRBJ1-1, with D perhaps TRBD1 (6 bases). V was pared by 6 bases and J by 1 base, with 15 bases between. Per the germline V gene, CDR1 is SNHLY and CDR2 is FYNNEI. This CDR3 region has 15 residues. The CDR3 is CASSPRDTGNTEAFF. CDR3 bases: TGTGCCAGCAGCCCCAGGGACACCGGGAACACTGAAGCTTTCTTT.

The V and J genes are TRBV7-9 and TRBJ2-1; 7 nucleotides align to TRBD2. Germline assignment: CDR1 SEHNR and CDR2 FQNEAQ (reference sequence). The CDR3 spans 19 residues. V trimming: 6 bases; J trimming: 3 bases; junction bases outside the gene matches: 20. For the CDR3, the DNA is TGTGCCAGCAGGCAGGGAGGCGAGGCCTTTCTAGCGGACTACAATGAGCAGTTCTTC. It translates to CASRQGGEAFLADYNEQFF.

The rearrangement joins TRBV27 to TRBJ2-7; D ambiguous. This CDR3 spans 13 amino acids. Per the germline V gene, CDR1 is MNHEY and CDR2 is SMNVEV (reference sequence). Trimming stripped 4 bases from V and 3 bases from J, with 10 bases between. The DNA of the CDR3 is TGTGCCAGCAGTTCCTCTTACTTCTACGAGCAGTACTTC. This codes for CASSSSYFYEQYF.

This sequence joins TRBV27 and TRBJ2-7, with D unclear. The germline V gene has CDR1 MNHEY and CDR2 SMNVEV (reference sequence). V was clipped by 0 bases and J by 2 bases, with 17 bases between them. CDR3 length: 17 residues. CDR3 DNA: TGTGCCAGCAGTTTATCGGTCTCAAGGCTGATGACCTACGAGCAGTACTTC. Its translation: CASSLSVSRLMTYEQYF.